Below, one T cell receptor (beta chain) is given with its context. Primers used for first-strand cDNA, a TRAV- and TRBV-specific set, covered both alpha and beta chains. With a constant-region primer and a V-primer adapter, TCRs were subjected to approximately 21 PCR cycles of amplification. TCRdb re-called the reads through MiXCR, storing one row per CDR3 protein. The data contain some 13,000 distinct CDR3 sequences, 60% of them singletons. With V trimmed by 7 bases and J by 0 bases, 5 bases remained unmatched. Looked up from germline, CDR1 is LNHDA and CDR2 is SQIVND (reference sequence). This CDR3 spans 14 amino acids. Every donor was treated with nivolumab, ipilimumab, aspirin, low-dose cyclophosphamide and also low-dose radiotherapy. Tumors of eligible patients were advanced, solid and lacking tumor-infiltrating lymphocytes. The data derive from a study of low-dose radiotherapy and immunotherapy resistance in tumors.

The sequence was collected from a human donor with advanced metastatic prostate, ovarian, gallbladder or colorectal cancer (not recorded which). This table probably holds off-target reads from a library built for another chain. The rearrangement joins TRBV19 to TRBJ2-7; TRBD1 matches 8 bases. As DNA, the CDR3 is TGTGCCAGTACCCCCGGGACAGGCTCCTACGAGCAGTACTTC. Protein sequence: CASTPGTGSYEQYF.